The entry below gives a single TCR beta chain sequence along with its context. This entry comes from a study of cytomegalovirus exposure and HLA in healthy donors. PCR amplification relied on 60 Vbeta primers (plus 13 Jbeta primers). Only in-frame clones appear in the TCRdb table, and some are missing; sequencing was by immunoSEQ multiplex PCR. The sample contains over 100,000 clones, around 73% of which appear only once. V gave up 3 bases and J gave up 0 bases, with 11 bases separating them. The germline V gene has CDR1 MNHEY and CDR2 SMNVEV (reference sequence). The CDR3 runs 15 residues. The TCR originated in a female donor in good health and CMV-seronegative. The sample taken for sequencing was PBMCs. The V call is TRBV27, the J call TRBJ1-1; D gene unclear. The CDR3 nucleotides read TGTGCCAGCAGTTTGCGGAGGGATTTGAACACTGAAGCTTTCTTT. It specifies CASSLRRDLNTEAFF.